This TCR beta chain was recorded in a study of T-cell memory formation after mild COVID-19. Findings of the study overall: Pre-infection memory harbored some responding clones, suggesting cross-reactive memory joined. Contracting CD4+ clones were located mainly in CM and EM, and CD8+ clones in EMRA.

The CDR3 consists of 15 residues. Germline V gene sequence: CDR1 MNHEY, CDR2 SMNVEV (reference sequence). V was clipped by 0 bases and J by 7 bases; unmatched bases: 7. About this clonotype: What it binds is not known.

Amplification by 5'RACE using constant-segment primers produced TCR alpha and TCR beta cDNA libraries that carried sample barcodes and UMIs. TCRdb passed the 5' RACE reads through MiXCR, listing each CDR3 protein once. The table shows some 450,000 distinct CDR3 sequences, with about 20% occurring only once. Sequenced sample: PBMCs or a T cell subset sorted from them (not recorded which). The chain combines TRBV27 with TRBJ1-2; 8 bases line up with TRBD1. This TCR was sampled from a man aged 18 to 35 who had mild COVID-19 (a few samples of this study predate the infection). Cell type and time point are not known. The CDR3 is CASSLSTNRGSGYTF. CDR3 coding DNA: TGTGCCAGCAGTTTATCGACGAACAGGGGGAGTGGCTACACCTTC.